This T cell receptor beta chain stems from a study of T cell responses to AZD1222 COVID-19 vaccine (dated by TCRdb to 2020 to 2023). Study-wide context: AZD1222 recipients with second doses at about 4 weeks or about 12 weeks were pooled, because spike-specific TCR depth and breadth did not differ between schedules. Trial participants were enrolled by age into 18-55, 56-69 and 70-plus year subgroups, with roughly 150, 30 and 60 TCR-sequenced participants respectively. TCR sequencing was performed for roughly 250 trial participants, of whom around 210 were given two doses of AZD1222 and around 25 were given two doses of MenACWY control vaccine. On the study overall, not on this receptor specifically: Conclusions about previously exposed vaccinees are limited, since just 6 or 7 AZD1222 recipients were seropositive for SARS-CoV-2 at baseline. Because no samples from the day 14 peak response were available, repertoires could be characterized only after the peak T cell response. Most participants were white British and females outnumbered males, and the authors suggested that clonal diversity may have been underestimated. The 56-69-year group was small, and its depth increase did not reach significance, likely because of low power. Spike-specific TCR breadth and depth rose significantly after two AZD1222 doses compared with day 0 and with MenACWY recipients. Epitopes outside the regions mutated in the B.1.351 and B.1.1.7 variants were reportedly recognized by nearly half of the unique spike-specific TCRs. CD4 TCRs associated with the vaccine covered the entire spike protein, and the dominant responses were in regions 160-218 and 743-854.

The CDR3 regions of human TCRbeta chains were analyzed by immunosequencing. As for how the authors treated the data: Repertoire TCRs were matched against a reference library of SARS-CoV-2-specific TCRs generated with the MIRA antigen-specificity platform. Breadth was defined as the fraction of unique TCRs that were SARS-CoV-2-associated. Depth was defined as the fraction of total T cells that were SARS-CoV-2-associated. Using the MIRA data, every spike-specific TCR was mapped to the spike region that the TCR reacted to and assigned to either a CD4 or a CD8 class. Log10-transformed breadth and depth values were compared by one-way ANOVA with Sidak's multiple comparisons tests. The source is immuneACCESS, and TCRdb retained only in-frame sequences with V and J called. Part of the clones is not carried over; for the studies checked, unresolved V genes explain less than half of this, and the remainder is unexplained. The V and J calls and clone size come from that table; D and trimming were worked out from the DNA. The sample data list 95,000 to 150,000 clones, and 80% to 90% of these were observed just once. 2.5% to 4% of the sample is in the top ten clones.

This clone has just a few counts. No cognate antigen has been identified for it. Within one base of it there is no much larger clone, and no base qualities were kept. Sequences SGHRS (CDR1) and YFSETQ (CDR2) are obtained from the germline V gene. Its CDR3 holds 17 amino acids, cysteine through phenylalanine. The read is trimmed to its CDR3 DNA, 51 bases read in frame from base 1. Ends trimmed: V by 4 bases, J by 1 base; bases unmatched to a gene: 10. The time point label, read with the paper, signifies: baseline before first vaccination. Samples from vaccinated people were obtained from the UK trials COV001 and COV002, which included a single-blind randomized controlled phase 2/3 trial of AZD1222 (ChAdOx1 nCoV-19) in healthy adults. For TCRbeta chain sequencing, PBMC samples were collected from trial participants at day 0 and at day 28 after the second dose.

The clonotype originates from an adult in good health. Here the chain combines TRBV5-1 and TRBJ2-4, with 8 bases in between that match TRBD2. This specimen was peripheral blood, taken on day 0 of AZD1222 vaccination. Read as DNA, the sequence is TGCGCCAGCAGCCCCGGGGGGGTAGCGGGGGCCAAAAACATTCAGTACTTC. This encodes CASSPGGVAGAKNIQYF.